Listed here are 27 T cell receptor beta chains from one sample, sequenced in a study of vaccination and CD4 T cells after COVID-19. Once obtained from cultured CD4+ T cells, the DNA was sequenced using the Oncomine TCR Beta short-read assay. MiXCR was run by TCRdb on the PCR reads, yielding one entry per CDR3 protein. The sample holds some 6,600 distinct CDR3 sequences; approximately 51% are singletons and the top ten take about 42%. The treatment denotes: approximately nine-day PBMC culture with coronavirus spike peptide pools or control peptides (ViraFEST assay). Pre-COVID-19 pandemic sampling (2011-2018) yielded the unexposed donor's CD4+ T cells. These TCRs are of unknown antigen specificity. Material for sequencing was CD4+ T cells from blood, cultured in vitro. The receptor source for this set is a human donor in good health.

This clonotype was seen only a few times. The rearrangement joins TRBV6-2 or TRBV6-3 to TRBJ1-1; 11 positions agree with TRBD1. The CDR3 has 16 amino acids. Unmatched junction bases numbered 8, after V lost 6 bases and J lost 2 bases. Germline CDR1 MNHEY, CDR2 SVGEGT. The CDR3 nucleotides are TGTGCCAGCAGAGTCACGGGACAGGGGGTAAACACTGAAGCTTTCTTT. Its translation: CASRVTGQGVNTEAFF.

This clonotype occurred a few times. The genes are TRBV6-1 and TRBJ1-1; TRBD1 agrees at 7 bases. The CDR3 spans 14 residues. CDR1 and CDR2 from the germline V gene are MNHNS and SASEGT. Trimming cost V 7 bases and J 3 bases; bases outside gene matches: 8. CDR3 bases: TGTGCCAGCATTCGGGACAGATCTTACACTGAAGCTTTCTTT. Protein: CASIRDRSYTEAFF.

The chain is built from TRBV29-1 and TRBJ1-2; 7 nucleotides agree with TRBD1. The germline CDR1 and CDR2 sequences are SQVTM and ANQGSEA. CDR3 length equals 13 residues. The V segment lost 4 bases and the J segment 4 bases; nucleotides outside the gene matches: 6. The CDR3 region is CSVAEGTAYGYTF. The CDR3, as DNA: TGCAGCGTTGCGGAAGGGACAGCCTATGGCTACACCTTC.

V is TRBV19 and J is TRBJ2-2; TRBD1 matches at 9 bases. This CDR3 comprises 14 residues. The germline V gene has CDR1 LNHDA and CDR2 SQIVND (reference sequence). The trim removed 6 bases at V and 7 bases at J, leaving 6 bases unmatched. The DNA for the CDR3 is TGTGCCAGTAGGGGGACAGGGCGAATCGGGGAGCTGTTTTTT. Its protein is CASRGTGRIGELFF.

This clonotype was detected only once. This rearrangement joins TRBV24-1 to TRBJ2-2; no clear D. The CDR3 extends over 13 amino acids. Germline CDR1 is KGHDR and CDR2 is SFDVKD. Trimming left V 7 bases short and J 4 bases short, with 9 bases between. The CDR3 protein is CATSQDPTGELFF. Here the CDR3 DNA reads TGTGCCACCAGCCAGGATCCCACCGGGGAGCTGTTTTTT.

The chain recombines TRBV19 with TRBJ1-6, with 10 bases aligning to TRBD1. Germline loops: CDR1 LNHDA, CDR2 SQIVND (reference sequence). V was clipped by 1 base and J by 8 bases; unmatched bases: 5. The CDR3 spans 16 residues. The CDR3 region has the DNA TGTGCCAGTAGTATAGTCTCAGGACAGGGGGATTCACCCCTCCACTTT. Protein product: CASSIVSGQGDSPLHF.

The CDR3 DNA reads TGCAGTGCTAACGGGCACCCCCAATCGGTCTACGAGCAGTACTTC. Translating it yields CSANGHPQSVYEQYF. The V gene is TRBV20-1, the J gene TRBJ2-7; D gene ambiguous. The CDR3 sequence is 15 residues long. V gave up 4 bases and J gave up 3 bases, with 19 bases separating them. Germline CDR1 is DFQATT and CDR2 is SNEGSKA (reference sequence).

This clonotype was detected once. The CDR3 DNA sequence: TGCGCCAGCAGCTACGGGAGTGAAGAGACCCAGTACTTC. As protein: CASSYGSEETQYF. The V call is TRBV5-1, the J call TRBJ2-5; tentative D call: TRBD2 (6 bases). Trimming stripped 3 bases from V and 3 bases from J, with 9 bases between. This CDR3 spans 13 amino acids. Germline CDR1 and CDR2: SGHRS and YFSETQ.

This clonotype was found a few times. The V call is TRBV19, the J call TRBJ1-1; TRBD1 agrees at 10 bases. The CDR3 length is 15 residues. In germline, CDR1 is LNHDA, CDR2 SQIVND (reference sequence). The ends lost 3 bases at V and 0 bases at J; junction bases unmatched: 1. The DNA for the CDR3 is TGTGCCAGTAGTATGGACAGGGGGGTGAACACTGAAGCTTTCTTT. It encodes CASSMDRGVNTEAFF.

The V and J genes are TRBV6-2 or TRBV6-3 and TRBJ1-5, with D maybe TRBD1 (5 bases). V was cut by 3 bases and J by 2 bases, with 14 bases left in between. The CDR3 covers 16 residues. Per the germline V gene, CDR1 is MNHEY and CDR2 is SVGEGT. The CDR3 DNA is TGTGCCAGCAGTTATTGGGGGAATTGGGGCAATCAGCCCCAGCATTTT. Translation: CASSYWGNWGNQPQHF.

The chain carries TRBV7-8 and TRBJ2-3, with D hard to call. Germline V gene sequence: CDR1 SGHVS, CDR2 FQNEAQ. The CDR3 length is 13 residues. Trimming shortened V by 5 bases and J by 0 bases, and 6 bases separated the two germline ends. The CDR3 sequence: CASSRKSTDTQYF. The CDR3 DNA reads as TGTGCCAGCAGCCGCAAGAGCACAGATACGCAGTATTTT. The complete variable domain, with remaining parts taken from reference TRBV7-8 and TRBJ2-3, reads GAGVSQSPRYKVAKRGQDVALRCDPISGHVSLFWYQQALGQGPEFLTYFQNEAQLDKSGLPSDRFFAERPEGSVSTLKIQRTQQEDSAVYLCASSRKSTDTQYFGPGTRLTVL.

The chain has TRBV5-8 and TRBJ2-4; no firm D call. This CDR3 spans 16 amino acids. Germline V CDR1 and CDR2: SGHTS, YDEGEE. Trimming pared 0 bases from V and 0 bases from J, leaving 10 bases between. CDR3 residues: CASSLDTSKAKNIQYF. DNA of the CDR3: TGTGCCAGCAGCTTGGATACGTCCAAAGCCAAAAACATTCAGTACTTC.

The V and J genes are TRBV6-5 and TRBJ2-7; 11 bases line up with TRBD2. Per the germline V gene, CDR1 is MNHEY and CDR2 is SVGAGI. The length of the CDR3 is 15 residues. V shed 3 bases and J 7 bases; nucleotides not matched to a gene: 8. The DNA of the CDR3 is TGTGCCAGCAGTTATAAACTAGCGGGAGCGGGGGAGCAGTACTTC. Translating it yields CASSYKLAGAGEQYF.

The V call is TRBV6-2 or TRBV6-3, the J call TRBJ1-6, with 7 positions matching TRBD1. The germline CDR1 and CDR2 sequences are MNHEY and SVGEGT. The CDR3 sequence is 14 residues long. Trimming removed 6 bases from V and 14 bases from J; junction bases left unmatched: 13. The CDR3 sequence is CASSPPGTVKALHF. DNA for the CDR3: TGTGCCAGCAGCCCCCCCGGGACAGTAAAAGCCCTCCACTTT.

The gene calls are TRBV5-1 and TRBJ2-4; 10 bases align to TRBD1. CDR1 is SGHRS and CDR2 is YFSETQ in the germline V gene. Trimming removed 4 bases from V and 6 bases from J; junction bases left unmatched: 10. The CDR3 has 16 amino acids. CDR3 coding DNA: TGCGCCAGCAGCCCACACCGGGACAGGGGTGGAAACATTCAGTACTTC. It translates to CASSPHRDRGGNIQYF.

This CDR3 is CASSRDSGSGTDTQYF. CDR3 in DNA: TGTGCCAGTAGCCGAGATAGCGGGAGTGGGACAGATACGCAGTATTTT. This chain connects TRBV19 to TRBJ2-3, with 9 bases matching TRBD2. Per germline, CDR1 LNHDA and CDR2 SQIVND (reference sequence). Trimming took 6 bases from V and 3 from J; bases not matched to a gene: 10. The CDR3 is made up of 16 amino acids.

The chain couples TRBV9 to TRBJ1-1; D gene ambiguous. Germline V gene sequence: CDR1 SGDLS, CDR2 YYNGEE. Trimming pared 4 bases from V and 0 bases from J, leaving 13 bases between. The CDR3 loop spans 15 amino acids. This CDR3 is CASSPSGGMNTEAFF. The CDR3 DNA reads as TGTGCCAGCAGCCCGAGTGGAGGGATGAACACTGAAGCTTTCTTT.

This clonotype has only a few counts. This chain connects TRBV5-4 to TRBJ1-1, with D tentatively TRBD1 (5 bases). V lost 5 bases and J lost 0, with 11 bases in between. The CDR3 totals 14 residues. The V gene's germline CDR1 is SGHNT and CDR2 YYREEE (reference sequence). The CDR3 region is CASRYGTLNTEAFF. The CDR3 region has the DNA TGTGCCAGCAGGTACGGGACCCTGAACACTGAAGCTTTCTTT.

This clonotype was seen more than once but under ten times. V gene TRBV18 combines with J gene TRBJ2-3; D assignment may be TRBD1 or TRBD2 (5 bases each). CDR1 is KGHSH and CDR2 is LQKENI in the germline V gene. This CDR3 spans 12 amino acids. With 6 bases removed from V and 5 bases from J, the gap between germline ends came to 9 bases. CDR3 nucleotides: TGTGCCAGCTCCCCAGGGAGAGATACGCAGTATTTT. This translates into CASSPGRDTQYF.

This clonotype has a handful of counts. The chain links TRBV19 to TRBJ1-5; perhaps TRBD1 as D (5 bases). From germline, CDR1 is LNHDA and CDR2 SQIVND (reference sequence). V lost 10 bases to trimming and J lost 7 bases, with 14 bases between them. The CDR3 covers 12 residues. The chain's CDR3 is CATNTGGQPQHF. For the CDR3, the DNA is TGTGCCACCAACACGGGGGGACAGCCCCAGCATTTT.

This clonotype has more than one count but fewer than ten. An end of the junction differs from the germline gene, which may be a read error. The CDR3 coding sequence is TGTGCCAGCAGACAGGGTTATACTTCACCCCTCCACTTT. Protein product: CASRQGYTSPLHF. J is TRBJ1-6 and V is TRBV6-1; a possible D gene is TRBD1 (6 bases). CDR3 size: 13 residues. Germline assignment: CDR1 MNHNS and CDR2 SASEGT.

This clonotype was recorded a few times. This chain links TRBV10-3 with TRBJ2-5; 8 bases agree with TRBD1. V shed 3 bases and J 3 bases; nucleotides not matched to a gene: 3. Germline V gene data show CDR1 as ENHRY and CDR2 as SYGVKD. The CDR3 totals 14 residues. CDR3 nucleotide sequence: TGTGCCATCAGTGATGGGACAGGTAAAGAGACCCAGTACTTC. This sequence encodes CAISDGTGKETQYF.

This clonotype turned up a few times. The rearrangement uses TRBV28 and TRBJ2-1, with 7 bases aligning to TRBD2. The CDR3 runs to 13 residues. V lost 8 bases to trimming and J lost 7 bases; unmatched junction nucleotides: 8. Germline V gene sequence: CDR1 MDHEN, CDR2 SYDVKM. CDR3 sequence: CASGRGLWNEQFF. In nucleotides, the CDR3 is TGTGCCAGCGGGAGGGGACTATGGAATGAGCAGTTCTTC.

This clonotype was seen only a few times. The rearrangement links TRBV20-1 to TRBJ1-2; tentative D call: TRBD1 (6 bases). CDR1 and CDR2 (germline): DFQATT, SNEGSKA (reference sequence). The CDR3 sequence is 15 residues long. The V end lost 5 bases, the J end lost 6 bases, and 22 bases lay between the germline ends. The CDR3 sequence: CSAGQPWGATDGYTF. The CDR3 coding sequence is TGCAGTGCTGGCCAACCGTGGGGGGCGACGGATGGCTACACCTTC.

This chain joins TRBV19 and TRBJ1-1; maybe TRBD1 (6 bases). There are 12 residues in the CDR3. The germline V and J ends were trimmed by 5 bases and 11 bases, with 15 bases remaining between them. Germline CDR1 LNHDA, CDR2 SQIVND (reference sequence). In nucleotides, the CDR3 is TGTGCCAGTAGTTCAACAGGGAACGTGGCTTTCTTT. Its protein is CASSSTGNVAFF.

The V call is TRBV6-1, the J call TRBJ2-1, with TRBD1 matching over 7 bases. CDR3 size: 14 residues. Losses at the gene ends were 10 bases for V and 2 bases for J; bases not matched to a gene: 8. CDR1 and CDR2 from the germline V gene are MNHNS and SASEGT. CDR3 region: CAIPTTGAYNEQFF. As DNA, the CDR3 is TGTGCCATCCCGACAACAGGGGCCTACAATGAGCAGTTCTTC.

CDR3 DNA: TGCAGTACAGGACTGAATCTAAACACTGAAGCTTTCTTT. It is translated as CSTGLNLNTEAFF. V is TRBV20-1 and J is TRBJ1-1; weak D call: TRBD1 (5 bases). Trimming took 8 bases from V and 2 from J, leaving 15 bases between them. In germline, CDR1 is DFQATT, CDR2 SNEGSKA (reference sequence). The CDR3 contains 13 residues.